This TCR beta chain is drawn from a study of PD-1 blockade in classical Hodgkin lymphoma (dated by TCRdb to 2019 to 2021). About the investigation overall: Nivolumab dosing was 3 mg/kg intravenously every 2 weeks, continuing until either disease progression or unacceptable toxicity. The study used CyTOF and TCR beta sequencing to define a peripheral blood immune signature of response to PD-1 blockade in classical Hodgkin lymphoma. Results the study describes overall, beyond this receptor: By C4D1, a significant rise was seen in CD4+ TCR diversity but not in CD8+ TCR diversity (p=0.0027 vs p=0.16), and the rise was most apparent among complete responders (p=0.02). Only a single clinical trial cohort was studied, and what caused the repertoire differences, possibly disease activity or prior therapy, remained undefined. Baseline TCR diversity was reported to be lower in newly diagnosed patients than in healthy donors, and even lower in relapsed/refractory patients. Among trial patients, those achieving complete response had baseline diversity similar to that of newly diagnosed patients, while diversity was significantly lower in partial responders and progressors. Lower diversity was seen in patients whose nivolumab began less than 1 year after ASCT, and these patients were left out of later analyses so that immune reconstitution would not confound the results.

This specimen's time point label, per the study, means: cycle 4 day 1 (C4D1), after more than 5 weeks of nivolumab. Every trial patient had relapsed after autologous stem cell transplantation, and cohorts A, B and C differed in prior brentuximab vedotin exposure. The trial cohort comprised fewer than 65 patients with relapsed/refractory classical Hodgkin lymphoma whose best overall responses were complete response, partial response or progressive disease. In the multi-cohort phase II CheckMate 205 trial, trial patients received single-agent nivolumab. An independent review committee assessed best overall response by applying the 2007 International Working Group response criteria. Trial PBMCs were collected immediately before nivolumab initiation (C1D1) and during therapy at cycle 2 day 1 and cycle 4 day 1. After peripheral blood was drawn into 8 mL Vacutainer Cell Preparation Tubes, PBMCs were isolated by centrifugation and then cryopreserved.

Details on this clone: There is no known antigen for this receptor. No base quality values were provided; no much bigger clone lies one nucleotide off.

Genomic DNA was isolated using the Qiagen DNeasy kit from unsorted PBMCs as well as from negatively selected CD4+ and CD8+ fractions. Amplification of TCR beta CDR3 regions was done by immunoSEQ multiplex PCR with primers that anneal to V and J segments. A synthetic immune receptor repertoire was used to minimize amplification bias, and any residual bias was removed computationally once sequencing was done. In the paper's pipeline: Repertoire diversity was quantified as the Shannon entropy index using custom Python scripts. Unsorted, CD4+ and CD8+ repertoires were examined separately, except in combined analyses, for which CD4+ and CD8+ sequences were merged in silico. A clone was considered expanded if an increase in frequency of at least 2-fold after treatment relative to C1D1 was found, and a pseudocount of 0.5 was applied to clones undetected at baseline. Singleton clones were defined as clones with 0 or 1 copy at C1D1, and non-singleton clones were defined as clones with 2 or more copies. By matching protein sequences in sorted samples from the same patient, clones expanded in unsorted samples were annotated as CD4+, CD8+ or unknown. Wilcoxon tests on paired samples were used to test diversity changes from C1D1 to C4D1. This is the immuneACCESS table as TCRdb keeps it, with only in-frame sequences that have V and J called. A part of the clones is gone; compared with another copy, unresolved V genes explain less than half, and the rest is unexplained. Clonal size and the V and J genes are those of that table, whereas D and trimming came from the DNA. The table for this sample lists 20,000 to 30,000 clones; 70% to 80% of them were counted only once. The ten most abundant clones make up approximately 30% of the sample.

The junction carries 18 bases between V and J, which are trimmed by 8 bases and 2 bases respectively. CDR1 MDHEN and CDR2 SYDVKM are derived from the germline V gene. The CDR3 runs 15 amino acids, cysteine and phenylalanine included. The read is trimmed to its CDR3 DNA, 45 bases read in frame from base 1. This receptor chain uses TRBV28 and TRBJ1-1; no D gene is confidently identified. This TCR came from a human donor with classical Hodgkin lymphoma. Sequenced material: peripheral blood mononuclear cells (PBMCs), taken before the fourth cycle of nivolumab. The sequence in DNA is TGTGCCAGCCAAAGCGTCCGGGGAGGAAACACTGAAGCTTTCTTT. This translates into CASQSVRGGNTEAFF.